This passage covers 27 T cell receptor beta chains from one sample sequenced in a study of graft-versus-host responses after intestinal transplantation. Which antigens these TCRs recognize remains unknown. TCRdb's copy holds only in-frame clones and misses some; the assay was immunoSEQ multiplex PCR. This table has approximately 89,000 clones, roughly 93% appearing once. The source material was unstimulated CD8+ T cells sorted from spleen or lymph node cells, sampled before transplant. Receptors were obtained from a human donor who was the organ donor for an intestinal transplant.

The chain has TRBV7-2 and TRBJ2-7, with 8 bases identical to TRBD1. This CDR3 is 16 amino acids long. V trimming: 4 bases; J trimming: 0 bases; junction bases outside the gene matches: 8. The germline CDR1 and CDR2 sequences are SGHTA and FQGNSA. CDR3 bases: TGTGCCAGCAGCTGGCCGGGACAGGAAAGCTCCTACGAGCAGTACTTC. Its translation is CASSWPGQESSYEQYF.

The chain recombines TRBV7-8 with TRBJ2-7, with TRBD1 as a possible D gene (5 bases). CDR3 length equals 17 residues. V dropped 4 bases and J dropped 2 bases, with 21 bases sitting between them. Germline values: CDR1 SGHVS, CDR2 FQNEAQ. CDR3 sequence (DNA): TGTGCCAGCAGCTCCCGGTGGGGCGCGGAGATAACCTACGAGCAGTACTTC. Protein product: CASSSRWGAEITYEQYF.

This clone was recorded a few times. The V call is TRBV29-1, the J call TRBJ2-2, with a possible D match to TRBD2 (5 bases). The ends were cut back, 7 bases at V and 6 bases at J, with 18 bases in the middle. This CDR3 is built from 14 residues. Germline lookup yields CDR1 SQVTM and CDR2 ANQGSEA. The CDR3 coding sequence is TGCAGCGCTTCGACGTTTCGCGGGCCCGGGGAGCTGTTTTTT. It encodes CSASTFRGPGELFF.

The chain couples TRBV6-1 to TRBJ1-6; D call uncertain. This CDR3 spans 14 amino acids. Trimming left V 6 bases short and J 2 bases short, with 8 bases between. Germline V lookup: CDR1 MNHNS, CDR2 SASEGT. This chain's CDR3 is CASSSGPYNSPLHF. As DNA, the CDR3 is TGTGCCAGCAGCAGCGGTCCCTATAATTCACCCCTCCACTTT.

V is TRBV27 and J is TRBJ2-1; TRBD2 matches 8 bases. The CDR3 contains 16 residues. The junction had 17 bases not matched to a gene; V was cut back by 7 bases and J by 9 bases. The germline V gene encodes CDR1 MNHEY and CDR2 SMNVEV (reference sequence). This CDR3 is CASTPYSRGGYPEQFF. As DNA, the CDR3 is TGTGCCAGCACCCCCTACTCCCGCGGGGGGTATCCTGAGCAGTTCTTC.

V usage is TRBV18 and J usage is TRBJ2-7, with D possibly being TRBD2 (6 bases). Germline V gene lookup returns CDR1 KGHSH and CDR2 LQKENI. There are 14 residues in the CDR3. V shed 6 bases and J shed 4 bases, with 16 bases lying between them. The CDR3 bases are TGTGCCAGCTCGACCGGGAGATGGGTGTACGAGCAGTACTTC. Translated: CASSTGRWVYEQYF.

The sample holds one count of this clone. The genes are TRBV27 and TRBJ2-3; no firm D call. The CDR3 loop spans 16 amino acids. Per germline, CDR1 MNHEY and CDR2 SMNVEV (reference sequence). Deletions cut 2 bases from V and 0 bases from J, with 12 bases between. The CDR3 bases are TGTGCCAGCAGTTTACTAATGCCCCTTAGCACAGATACGCAGTATTTT. Protein product: CASSLLMPLSTDTQYF.

The genes are TRBV4-1 and TRBJ2-4, with 9 bases lining up with TRBD2. Trimming removed 1 base from V and 8 bases from J; junction bases left unmatched: 12. The germline gives CDR1 MGHRA, CDR2 YSYEKL. CDR3 length: 17 residues. The CDR3, as DNA: TGCGCCAGCAGCCAAGTTCTAGCGGGATCCAGTGTACACATTCAGTACTTC. Translated, it gives CASSQVLAGSSVHIQYF.

The chain couples TRBV10-2 to TRBJ2-5, with 10 nucleotides matching TRBD2. The length of the CDR3 is 20 residues. V was clipped by 3 bases and J by 4 bases; unmatched bases: 20. Germline CDR1 and CDR2: WSHSY and SAAADI. The CDR3 bases are TGCGCCAGCAGTGACCCAGCTAGCGGGGGTACCGCAGAGGGTGGAGAGACCCAGTACTTC. It codes for CASSDPASGGTAEGGETQYF.

This clone was recorded once. The genes are TRBV4-1 and TRBJ2-7, with 9 nucleotides matching TRBD2. Germline loops: CDR1 MGHRA, CDR2 YSYEKL. The junction had 8 bases not matched to a gene; V was cut back by 0 bases and J by 5 bases. CDR3 length equals 16 residues. CDR3 DNA: TGCGCCAGCAGCCAAGATTGGGGACTAGCCGGGAACGAGCAGTACTTC. Amino acids: CASSQDWGLAGNEQYF.

The rearrangement joins TRBV4-3 to TRBJ2-5; TRBD1 agrees at 10 bases. Judging by the DNA end, TRBJ2-7 fits better; the J call may be wrong. The CDR3 consists of 16 residues. CDR1 is LGHNA and CDR2 is YSLEER in the germline V gene. The CDR3: CASSQDWTGGSYEQYF. CDR3 in DNA: TGCGCCAGCAGCCAAGATTGGACAGGGGGCTCCTACGAGCAGTACTTC.

The chain uses TRBV9 and TRBJ1-2; D unresolved. The CDR3 totals 14 residues. The V end was cut by 4 bases, the J end by 4 bases, with 14 bases between. Germline V gene data show CDR1 as SGDLS and CDR2 as YYNGEE. DNA of the CDR3: TGTGCCAGCAGCCTACGGGTCTCTACCTATGGCTACACCTTC. Amino acid sequence: CASSLRVSTYGYTF.

This clone turned up a few times. The chain is built from TRBV11-2 and TRBJ2-7, with TRBD1 matching 8 bases. Germline V gene lookup returns CDR1 SGHAT and CDR2 FQNNGV. V shed 6 bases and J 12 bases; nucleotides not matched to a gene: 10. This CDR3 spans 12 amino acids. CDR3 region: CASSSDREVGYF. The CDR3 region has the DNA TGTGCCAGCAGTTCGGACAGGGAGGTCGGGTACTTC.

The V gene is TRBV7-9, the J gene TRBJ2-7; 9 nucleotides line up with TRBD2. The CDR3 has 14 residues. CDR1 is SEHNR and CDR2 is FQNEAQ in the germline V gene (reference sequence). Trimming removed 3 bases from V and 4 bases from J; junction bases left unmatched: 4. Written as DNA, the CDR3 is TGTGCCAGCAGCTTTGCGGGAGGGCGTTACGAGCAGTACTTC. It yields the protein CASSFAGGRYEQYF.

CDR3: CASRPESRDTQYF. The CDR3 nucleotides are TGTGCCAGCCGTCCAGAAAGTCGAGATACGCAGTATTTT. This sequence joins TRBV7-3 and TRBJ2-3, with unresolved D. This CDR3 comprises 13 residues. Germline V gives CDR1 SGHTA, CDR2 FQGTGA. Trimming left V 8 bases short and J 5 bases short, with 14 bases between. The entire variable domain, with the rest obtained from reference TRBV7-3 and TRBJ2-3, is as follows: GAGVSQTPSNKVTEKGKYVELRCDPISGHTALYWYRQSLGQGPEFLIYFQGTGAADDSGLPNDRFFAVRPEGSVSTLKIQRTERGDSAVYLCASRPESRDTQYFGPGTRLTVL.

The chain uses TRBV5-1 and TRBJ2-1; TRBD2 aligns across 10 bases. Trimming cost V 1 base and J 1 base; bases outside gene matches: 8. There are 18 residues in the CDR3. Looked up from germline, CDR1 is SGHRS and CDR2 is YFSETQ. CDR3 DNA: TGCGCCAGCAGCTTGCTAGCGGGAGTGAGTGGATCCTACAATGAGCAGTTCTTC. Its translation: CASSLLAGVSGSYNEQFF.

The chain is built from TRBV5-1 and TRBJ1-2; TRBD1 matches 10 bases. The germline CDR1 and CDR2 sequences are SGHRS and YFSETQ. CDR3 length: 15 residues. The V gene end was trimmed by 4 bases and the J gene end by 2 bases; junction bases not matched to a gene: 5. CDR3 bases: TGCGCCAGCAGCCACTGGACAGGGGGAAACTATGGCTACACCTTC. Amino acid sequence: CASSHWTGGNYGYTF.

The chain carries TRBV5-1 and TRBJ1-1; 7 nucleotides line up with TRBD1. This CDR3 region has 15 residues. Germline V lookup: CDR1 SGHRS, CDR2 YFSETQ. Unmatched junction bases numbered 8, after V lost 2 bases and J lost 4 bases. CDR3 sequence (DNA): TGCGCCAGCAGCTTAGGGGGCGCTGGGGGCACTGAAGCTTTCTTT. It translates to CASSLGGAGGTEAFF.

This chain uses TRBV27 with TRBJ2-7; D is ambiguous. The germline CDR1 and CDR2 sequences are MNHEY and SMNVEV (reference sequence). Trimming removed 3 bases at V and 1 base at J, with 13 bases between. This CDR3 is 15 amino acids long. The chain's CDR3 is CASSLSTGGSYEQYF. CDR3 sequence (DNA): TGTGCCAGCAGTTTGAGTACGGGTGGGTCCTACGAGCAGTACTTC.

The chain has TRBV13 and TRBJ2-5, with 11 bases aligning to TRBD2. The CDR3 contains 16 residues. The germline gives CDR1 PRHDT, CDR2 FYEKMQ (reference sequence). The J segment lost 5 bases and the V segment lost 4 bases, leaving 9 bases of the junction unmatched. The CDR3 protein is CASSSSTSGVWETQYF. As DNA, the CDR3 is TGTGCCAGCAGCTCCTCGACTAGCGGGGTGTGGGAGACCCAGTACTTC.

The CDR3 region is CASSYSVRSNQPQHF. The CDR3 DNA reads as TGTGCCAGCAGTTACTCTGTGCGGAGCAATCAGCCCCAGCATTTT. V and J are TRBV6-5 and TRBJ1-5; D call uncertain. Germline assignment: CDR1 MNHEY and CDR2 SVGAGI. There are 15 residues in the CDR3. V gave up 0 bases and J gave up 1 base, with 7 bases separating them.

This clone is a singleton in its sample. J is TRBJ1-1 and V is TRBV30; D gene unclear. Per the germline V gene, CDR1 is GTSNPN and CDR2 is SVGIG (reference sequence). The CDR3 has 12 amino acids. Trimming pared 2 bases from V and 5 bases from J, leaving 9 bases between. CDR3 sequence: CAWSPIGTEAFF. DNA for the CDR3: TGTGCCTGGAGTCCGATCGGGACTGAAGCTTTCTTT.

This rearrangement joins TRBV5-4 to TRBJ2-7, with 10 nucleotides matching TRBD1. Trimming cost V 1 base and J 3 bases; bases outside gene matches: 4. The CDR3 spans 15 residues. From germline, CDR1 is SGHNT and CDR2 YYREEE (reference sequence). CDR3 protein: CASSLRQGASYEQYF. The CDR3 DNA reads as TGTGCCAGCAGCTTGCGACAGGGGGCCAGCTACGAGCAGTACTTC.

This chain uses TRBV5-6 with TRBJ1-4; D is uncertain. V lost 0 bases and J 6 bases, leaving 15 bases between the germline ends. The CDR3 has 16 residues. Germline V gene sequence: CDR1 SGHDT, CDR2 YYEEEE. In nucleotides, the CDR3 is TGTGCCAGCAGCTTGGCGTGTCTGCGTTGCCATGAAAAACTGTTTTTT. Encoded protein: CASSLACLRCHEKLFF. Drawing the rest from reference TRBV5-6 and TRBJ1-4, the complete variable domain is DAGVTQSPTHLIKTRGQQVTLRCSPKSGHDTVSWYQQALGQGPQFIFQYYEEEERQRGNFPDRFSGHQFPNYSSELNVNALLLGDSALYLCASSLACLRCHEKLFFGSGTQLSVL.

This chain uses TRBV27 with TRBJ2-5; 8 bases fit TRBD1. The J call may be faulty, since TRBJ2-7 better matches the DNA end. Germline lookup yields CDR1 MNHEY and CDR2 SMNVEV (reference sequence). The CDR3 contains 12 residues. This CDR3 reads CASSLTGGEQYF. The DNA of the CDR3 is TGTGCCAGCAGTTTAACAGGGGGCGAGCAGTACTTC.

This clone was recorded only once. The J gene is TRBJ1-2, the V gene TRBV4-3; 7 bases fit TRBD1. CDR1 and CDR2 from the germline V gene are LGHNA and YSLEER. This CDR3 contains 15 residues. V lost 0 bases and J lost 5; bases outside the gene matches: 6. CDR3 sequence: CASSQEFRGSYGYTF. The CDR3, as DNA: TGCGCCAGCAGCCAAGAGTTCAGGGGGTCATATGGCTACACCTTC.

The chain couples TRBV2 to TRBJ1-2; the match to TRBD1 covers 7 bases. Germline CDR1 reads SNHLY; CDR2 reads FYNNEI. Unmatched junction bases numbered 5, after V lost 7 bases and J lost 0 bases. This CDR3 region has 14 residues. The CDR3 loop reads CASKGTDANYGYTF. DNA for the CDR3: TGTGCCAGCAAAGGGACAGATGCTAACTATGGCTACACCTTC. Looking up the rest from reference TRBV2 and TRBJ1-2 gives the full variable domain: EPEVTQTPSHQVTQMGQEVILRCVPISNHLYFYWYRQILGQKVEFLVSFYNNEISEKSEIFDDQFSVERPDGSNFTLKIRSTKLEDSAMYFCASKGTDANYGYTFGSGTRLTVV.